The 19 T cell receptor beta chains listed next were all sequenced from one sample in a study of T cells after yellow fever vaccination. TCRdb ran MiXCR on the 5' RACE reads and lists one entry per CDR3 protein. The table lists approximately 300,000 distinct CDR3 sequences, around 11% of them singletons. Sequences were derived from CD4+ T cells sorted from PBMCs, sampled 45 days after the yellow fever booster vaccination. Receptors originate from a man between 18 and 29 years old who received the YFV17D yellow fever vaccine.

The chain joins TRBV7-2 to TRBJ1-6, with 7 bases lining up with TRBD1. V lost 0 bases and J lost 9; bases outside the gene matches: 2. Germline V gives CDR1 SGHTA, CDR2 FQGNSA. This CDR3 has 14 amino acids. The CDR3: CASSLAGTASPLHF. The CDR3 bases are TGTGCCAGCAGCTTAGCCGGGACAGCTTCACCCCTCCACTTT.

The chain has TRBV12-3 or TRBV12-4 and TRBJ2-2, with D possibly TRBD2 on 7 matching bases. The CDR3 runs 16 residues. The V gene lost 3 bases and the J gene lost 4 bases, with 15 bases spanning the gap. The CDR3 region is CASSFRGGAFTGELFF. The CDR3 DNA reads TGTGCCAGCAGTTTCCGAGGGGGGGCGTTCACCGGGGAGCTGTTTTTT.

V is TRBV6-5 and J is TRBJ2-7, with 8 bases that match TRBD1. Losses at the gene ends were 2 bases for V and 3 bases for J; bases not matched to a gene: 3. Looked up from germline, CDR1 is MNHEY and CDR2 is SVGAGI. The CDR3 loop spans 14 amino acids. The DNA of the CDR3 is TGTGCCAGCAGTTACCAAGGACAGGGCTACGAGCAGTACTTC. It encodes CASSYQGQGYEQYF.

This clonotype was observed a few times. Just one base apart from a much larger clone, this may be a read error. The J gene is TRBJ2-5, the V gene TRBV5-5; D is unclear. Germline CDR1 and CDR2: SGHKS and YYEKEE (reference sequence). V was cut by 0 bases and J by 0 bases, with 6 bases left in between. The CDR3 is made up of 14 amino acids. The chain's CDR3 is CASSLERYQETQYF. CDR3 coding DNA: TGTGCCAGCAGCTTGGAACGGTACCAAGAGACCCAGTACTTC.

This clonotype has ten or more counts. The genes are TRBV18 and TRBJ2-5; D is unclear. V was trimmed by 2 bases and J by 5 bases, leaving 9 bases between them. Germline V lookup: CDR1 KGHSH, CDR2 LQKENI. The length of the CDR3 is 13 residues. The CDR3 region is CASSPRQDETQYF. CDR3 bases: TGTGCCAGCTCACCAAGACAAGACGAGACCCAGTACTTC.

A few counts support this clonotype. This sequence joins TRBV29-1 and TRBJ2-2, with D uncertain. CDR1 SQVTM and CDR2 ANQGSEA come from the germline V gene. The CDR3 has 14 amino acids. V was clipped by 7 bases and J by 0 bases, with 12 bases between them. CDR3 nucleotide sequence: TGCAGCGCTTCGTCACTGACGAACACCGGGGAGCTGTTTTTT. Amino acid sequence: CSASSLTNTGELFF.

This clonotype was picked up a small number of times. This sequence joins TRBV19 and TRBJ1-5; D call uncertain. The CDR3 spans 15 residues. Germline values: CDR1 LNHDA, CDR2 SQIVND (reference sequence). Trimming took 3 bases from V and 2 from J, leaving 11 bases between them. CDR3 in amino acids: CASSIEASRNQPQHF. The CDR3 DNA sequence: TGTGCCAGTAGTATTGAGGCTTCTCGCAATCAGCCCCAGCATTTT.

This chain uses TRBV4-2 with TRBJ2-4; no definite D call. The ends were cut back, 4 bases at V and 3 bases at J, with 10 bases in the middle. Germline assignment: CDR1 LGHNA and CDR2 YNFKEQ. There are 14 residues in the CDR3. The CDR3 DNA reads TGTGCCAGCAGCCCCGACACATACAAAAACATTCAGTACTTC. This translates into CASSPDTYKNIQYF.

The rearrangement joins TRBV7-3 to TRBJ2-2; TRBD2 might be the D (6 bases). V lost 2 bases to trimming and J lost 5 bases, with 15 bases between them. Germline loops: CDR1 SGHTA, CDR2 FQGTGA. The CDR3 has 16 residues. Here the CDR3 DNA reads TGTGCCAGCAGCTTAGCCGGAGGGTCTGGAACCGGGGAGCTGTTTTTT. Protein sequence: CASSLAGGSGTGELFF.

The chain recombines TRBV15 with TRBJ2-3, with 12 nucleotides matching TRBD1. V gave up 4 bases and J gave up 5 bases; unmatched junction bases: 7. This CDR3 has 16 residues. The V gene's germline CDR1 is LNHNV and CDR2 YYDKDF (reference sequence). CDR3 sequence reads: CATSNPGQGARDTQYF. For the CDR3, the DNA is TGTGCCACCAGCAATCCGGGACAGGGGGCGCGAGATACGCAGTATTTT.

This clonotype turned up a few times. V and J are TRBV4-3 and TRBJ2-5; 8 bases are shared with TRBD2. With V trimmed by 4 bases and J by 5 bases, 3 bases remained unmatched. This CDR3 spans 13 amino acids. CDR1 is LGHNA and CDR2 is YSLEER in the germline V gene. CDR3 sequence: CASSRLAFETQYF. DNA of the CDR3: TGCGCCAGCAGCCGACTAGCGTTTGAGACCCAGTACTTC.

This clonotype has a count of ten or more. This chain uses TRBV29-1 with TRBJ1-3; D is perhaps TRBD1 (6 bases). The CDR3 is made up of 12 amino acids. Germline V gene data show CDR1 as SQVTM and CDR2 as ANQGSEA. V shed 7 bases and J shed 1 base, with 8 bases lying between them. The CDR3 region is CSGGTSGNTIYF. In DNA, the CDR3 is TGCAGCGGCGGGACATCTGGAAACACCATATATTTT.

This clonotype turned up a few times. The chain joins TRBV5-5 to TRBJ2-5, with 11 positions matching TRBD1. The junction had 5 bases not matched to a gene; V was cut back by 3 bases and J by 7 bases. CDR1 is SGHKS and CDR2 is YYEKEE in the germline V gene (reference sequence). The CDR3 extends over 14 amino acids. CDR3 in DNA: TGTGCCAGCAGCTCTGGACAGGGGGCTCGGACCCAGTACTTC. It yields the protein CASSSGQGARTQYF.

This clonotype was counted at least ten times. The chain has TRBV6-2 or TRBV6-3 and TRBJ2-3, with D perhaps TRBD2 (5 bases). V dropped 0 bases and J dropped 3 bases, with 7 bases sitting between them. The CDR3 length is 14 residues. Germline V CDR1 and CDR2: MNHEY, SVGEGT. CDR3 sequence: CASSYSGDTDTQYF. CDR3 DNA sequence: TGTGCCAGCAGTTACTCCGGGGATACAGATACGCAGTATTTT.

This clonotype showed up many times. DNA of the CDR3: TGTGCCAGTAGTGTCACAGGGACCTTGTGGCAGTTCTTC. It yields the protein CASSVTGTLWQFF. V gene TRBV19 combines with J gene TRBJ2-1, with D maybe TRBD1 (6 bases). Germline V gene sequence: CDR1 LNHDA, CDR2 SQIVND (reference sequence). The CDR3 covers 13 residues. Trimming left V 5 bases short and J 12 bases short, with 17 bases between.

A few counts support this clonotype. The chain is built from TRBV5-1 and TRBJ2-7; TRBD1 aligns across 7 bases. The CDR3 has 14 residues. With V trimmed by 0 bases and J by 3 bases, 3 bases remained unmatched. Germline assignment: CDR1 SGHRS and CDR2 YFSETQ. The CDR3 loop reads CASSLARGSYEQYF. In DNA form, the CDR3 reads TGCGCCAGCAGCTTGGCCAGGGGGAGCTACGAGCAGTACTTC.

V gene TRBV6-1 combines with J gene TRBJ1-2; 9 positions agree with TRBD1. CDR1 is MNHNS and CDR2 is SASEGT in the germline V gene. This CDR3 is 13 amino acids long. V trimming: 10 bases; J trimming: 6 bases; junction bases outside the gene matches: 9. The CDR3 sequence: CAIQNRDRDGYTF. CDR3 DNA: TGTGCCATACAGAACCGGGACAGGGATGGCTACACCTTC.

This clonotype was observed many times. CDR3 DNA sequence: TGTGCCAGCACCACGTCGGGGGGGAAAAACATTCAGTACTTC. Protein sequence: CASTTSGGKNIQYF. V usage is TRBV28 and J usage is TRBJ2-4; 8 nucleotides align to TRBD2. The V gene's germline CDR1 is MDHEN and CDR2 SYDVKM. V was pared by 7 bases and J by 4 bases, with 6 bases of the junction left unmatched. The CDR3 length is 14 residues.

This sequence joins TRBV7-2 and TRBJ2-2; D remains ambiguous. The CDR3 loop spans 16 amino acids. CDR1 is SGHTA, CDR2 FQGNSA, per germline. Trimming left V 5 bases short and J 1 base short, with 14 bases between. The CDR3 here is CASSLTVIGNTGELFF. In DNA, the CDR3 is TGTGCCAGCAGCCTCACAGTGATAGGGAACACCGGGGAGCTGTTTTTT.